This passage covers 11 T cell receptor beta chains from one sample sequenced in a study of cytomegalovirus exposure and HLA in healthy donors. The primer mix had 60 Vbeta and 13 Jbeta primers. Sequencing used immunoSEQ multiplex PCR; TCRdb keeps in-frame clones, though not all of them. The sample carries 150,000 to 180,000 clones, roughly 82% recorded once. The sample comprised PBMCs. The source of these receptors is a woman aged 45-65 years in good health and CMV-seropositive.

The V call is TRBV27, the J call TRBJ2-1, with 8 bases matching TRBD2. Germline trimming cut 2 bases from V and 9 bases from J; bases unmatched to any gene: 12. The CDR3 extends over 16 amino acids. The germline CDR1 and CDR2 sequences are MNHEY and SMNVEV (reference sequence). This CDR3 is CASSLLTRGGPGEQFF. CDR3 DNA sequence: TGTGCCAGCAGTTTACTCACCCGGGGGGGCCCCGGTGAGCAGTTCTTC.

The chain joins TRBV6-5 to TRBJ2-7, with TRBD2 matching 9 bases. Per germline, CDR1 MNHEY and CDR2 SVGAGI. V lost 2 bases and J lost 4; bases outside the gene matches: 3. The length of the CDR3 is 14 residues. The CDR3 sequence: CASSYGTSLYEQYF. CDR3 in DNA: TGTGCCAGCAGTTACGGGACTAGCTTGTACGAGCAGTACTTC.

The chain has TRBV9 and TRBJ1-2; weak D call: TRBD1 (6 bases). Germline V CDR1 and CDR2: SGDLS, YYNGEE. This CDR3 is built from 13 residues. V dropped 3 bases and J dropped 9 bases, with 15 bases sitting between them. CDR3 residues: CASSGDTVGSYTF. In DNA form, the CDR3 reads TGTGCCAGCAGCGGGGACACTGTCGGGAGCTACACCTTC.

This clone was recorded only once. This chain links TRBV5-6 with TRBJ2-7; 10 bases agree with TRBD2. This CDR3 spans 15 amino acids. J lost 10 bases, V lost 1 base, and 11 bases had no gene match. Germline CDR1 SGHDT, CDR2 YYEEEE. This CDR3 is CASSLQSGGALGQYF. CDR3 nucleotides: TGTGCCAGCAGCTTGCAGAGCGGGGGGGCCTTGGGTCAGTACTTC.

The chain carries TRBV28 and TRBJ2-5, with D perhaps matching TRBD1 (6 bases). This CDR3 contains 13 residues. Germline lookup yields CDR1 MDHEN and CDR2 SYDVKM. Trimming removed 8 bases from V and 0 bases from J, with 10 bases in between. The CDR3 sequence: CASGHRDQETQYF. The CDR3 DNA follows: TGTGCCAGCGGCCACAGGGACCAAGAGACCCAGTACTTC.

V is TRBV5-4 and J is TRBJ2-7, with 11 bases aligning to TRBD2. The CDR3 extends over 16 amino acids. Germline V gene data show CDR1 as SGHNT and CDR2 as YYREEE (reference sequence). V lost 4 bases to trimming and J lost 6 bases; unmatched junction nucleotides: 12. The CDR3: CASSNLGLAGGSEQYF. CDR3 DNA sequence: TGTGCCAGCAGCAACCTAGGGCTAGCGGGGGGCAGCGAGCAGTACTTC.

This clone was recorded only once. This chain uses TRBV6-5 with TRBJ2-7; D remains unclear. The CDR3 has 12 amino acids. Germline V lookup: CDR1 MNHEY, CDR2 SVGAGI. V was clipped by 4 bases and J by 0 bases, with 4 bases between them. CDR3 in DNA: TGTGCCAGCAGTTCTAGCTCCTACGAGCAGTACTTC. Residues: CASSSSSYEQYF.

This chain connects TRBV5-1 to TRBJ1-4, with 8 nucleotides matching TRBD1. Germline trimming cut 5 bases from V and 2 bases from J; bases unmatched to any gene: 2. This CDR3 has 14 amino acids. Germline assignment: CDR1 SGHRS and CDR2 YFSETQ. The CDR3 sequence is CASRQGGTNEKLFF. DNA of the CDR3: TGCGCCAGCAGACAGGGGGGGACTAATGAAAAACTGTTTTTT.

This clone was observed a single time. The chain is built from TRBV18 and TRBJ2-2; D is perhaps TRBD2 (7 bases). CDR3 length equals 19 residues. Germline V gives CDR1 KGHSH, CDR2 LQKENI. Trimming removed 3 bases from V and 1 base from J, with 21 bases in between. CDR3 loop: CASSPERGGGPLNTGELFF. Written as DNA, the CDR3 is TGTGCCAGCTCACCGGAAAGGGGGGGAGGACCCCTGAACACCGGGGAGCTGTTTTTT.

This chain joins TRBV30 and TRBJ1-1, with unresolved D. This CDR3 has 11 residues. V gave up 0 bases and J gave up 7 bases, with 6 bases separating them. Germline CDR1 is GTSNPN and CDR2 is SVGIG (reference sequence). Here the CDR3 reads CAWSVGIEAFF. CDR3 DNA sequence: TGTGCCTGGAGTGTCGGGATTGAAGCTTTCTTT.

The chain employs TRBV7-2 and TRBJ1-1; D is unresolved. Trimming pared 4 bases from V and 4 bases from J, leaving 10 bases between. CDR3 length: 13 amino acids. Germline V CDR1 and CDR2: SGHTA, FQGNSA. CDR3 in DNA: TGTGCCAGCAGCTCAGTTCCTAGCACTGAAGCTTTCTTT. It encodes CASSSVPSTEAFF. The full variable domain, completed using reference TRBV7-2 and TRBJ1-1, is GAGVSQSPSNKVTEKGKDVELRCDPISGHTALYWYRQSLGQGLEFLIYFQGNSAPDKSGLPSDRFSAERTGGSVSTLTIQRTQQEDSAVYLCASSSVPSTEAFFGQGTRLTVV.